The entry below gives a single T cell receptor (beta chain) sequence along with its context. Its antigen remains unknown. The CDR3 is 17 residues long. Germline V gene lookup returns CDR1 MRHNA and CDR2 SNTAGT. The V and J ends lost 4 bases and 0 bases, in that order; junction bases with no gene match: 9. The repertoire was sequenced with immunoSEQ multiplex PCR; TCRdb's copy has only in-frame clones and lacks some. Of about 360,000 clones listed, around 86% were seen once; the top ten hold under 0.95%. This specimen belongs to a study of cytomegalovirus exposure and HLA in healthy donors. Overall study context: The 90 to 150 validation repertoires used a platform that matched the one used for the 550 to 800 first-cohort repertoires, as a later analysis reported. The study's findings and limits: The classifier was said to identify cytomegalovirus status with high specificity and sensitivity. That first-cohort TCR clusters tended to co-occur in the 90 to 150 validation repertoires was found in a later analysis.

This TCR was sampled from a woman between 18 and 29 years old in good health and CMV-seronegative. The material sequenced was PBMCs. This chain links TRBV6-4 with TRBJ2-1, with 7 nucleotides matching TRBD2. CDR3 DNA: TGTGCCAGCAGTGTCCGGCGAGGCGGGAGCTCCTACAATGAGCAGTTCTTC. The encoded protein is CASSVRRGGSSYNEQFF.